These 12 T cell receptor beta chains share one sample of origin, sequenced in a study of OX40 agonist ivuxolimab in advanced cancers. Libraries were prepared by immunoSEQ multiplex PCR; TCRdb keeps only in-frame clonotypes and omits some of them. The profile covers 100,000 or so clones, with approximately 95% appearing a single time and around 2.2% taken by the ten largest. The sample here was CD4+ or CD8+ T cells sorted from blood, taken in a trial of the OX40 agonist ivuxolimab. All receptors come from an adult with an advanced solid tumor such as melanoma, head and neck, liver or kidney cancer.

The gene calls are TRBV19 and TRBJ2-1; D ambiguous. Per the germline V gene, CDR1 is LNHDA and CDR2 is SQIVND (reference sequence). Trimming cost V 0 bases and J 8 bases, with 20 bases left between them. The CDR3 loop spans 17 amino acids. DNA of the CDR3: TGTGCCAGTAGTATAGATCGGCTTGGGCAGGCGAGCGATGAGCAGTTCTTC. It specifies CASSIDRLGQASDEQFF.

The rearrangement links TRBV4-3 to TRBJ1-4; D is unclear. There are 14 residues in the CDR3. V gave up 4 bases and J gave up 8 bases, with 14 bases separating them. Germline CDR1 LGHNA, CDR2 YSLEER. This chain's CDR3 is CASSLGSKGEKLFF. CDR3 bases: TGCGCCAGCAGCCTGGGCTCCAAGGGCGAAAAACTGTTTTTT.

The chain joins TRBV6-5 to TRBJ2-7; tentatively, D is TRBD1 (6 bases). The V gene lost 8 bases and the J gene lost 3 bases, with 14 bases spanning the gap. This CDR3 has 13 residues. Germline CDR1 is MNHEY and CDR2 is SVGAGI. CDR3: CASGQDRNYEQYF. The CDR3 bases are TGTGCCAGCGGTCAGGACAGAAACTACGAGCAGTACTTC.

The chain couples TRBV5-4 to TRBJ2-1; D call uncertain. The CDR3 consists of 14 residues. V dropped 4 bases and J dropped 4 bases, with 12 bases sitting between them. The germline gives CDR1 SGHNT, CDR2 YYREEE (reference sequence). This CDR3 is CASSRYNGYNEQFF. CDR3 nucleotide sequence: TGTGCCAGCAGCCGGTATAATGGGTACAATGAGCAGTTCTTC. Full variable domain (remainder filled in from reference TRBV5-4 and TRBJ2-1): ETGVTQSPTHLIKTRGQQVTLRCSSQSGHNTVSWYQQALGQGPQFIFQYYREEENGRGNFPPRFSGLQFPNYSSELNVNALELDDSALYLCASSRYNGYNEQFFGPGTRLTVL.

The chain joins TRBV27 to TRBJ2-7; D not certain. There are 13 residues in the CDR3. V lost 6 bases and J 3 bases, leaving 12 bases between the germline ends. CDR1 is MNHEY and CDR2 is SMNVEV in the germline V gene (reference sequence). CDR3 DNA: TGTGCCAGCAGCCTGTTGGGGTACTACGAGCAGTACTTC. Its translation is CASSLLGYYEQYF.

V and J are TRBV4-1 and TRBJ2-3, with D perhaps TRBD2 (5 bases). Between the trimmed V and J ends, which lost 4 bases and 2 bases, there was a span of 19 bases. Germline V CDR1 and CDR2: MGHRA, YSYEKL. The CDR3 is made up of 17 amino acids. In DNA form, the CDR3 reads TGCGCCAGCAGCCCGATGAATGCGGGTAGGGACACAGATACGCAGTATTTT. It yields the protein CASSPMNAGRDTDTQYF.

The chain carries TRBV7-9 and TRBJ2-1, with D possibly being TRBD1 or TRBD2 (5 bases each). Germline V CDR1 and CDR2: SEHNR, FQNEAQ (reference sequence). The V gene lost 4 bases and the J gene lost 0 bases, with 13 bases spanning the gap. The CDR3 spans 16 residues. The CDR3 loop reads CASSSLQGPSYNEQFF. CDR3 in DNA: TGTGCCAGCAGCTCCCTGCAGGGACCCTCCTACAATGAGCAGTTCTTC.

J is TRBJ2-2 and V is TRBV16; D may be TRBD2 (5 bases). The germline V and J ends were trimmed by 0 bases and 2 bases, with 13 bases remaining between them. This CDR3 is built from 17 residues. Per the germline V gene, CDR1 is KGHSY and CDR2 is FQNENV. CDR3 loop: CASSQSAQRINTGELFF. CDR3 nucleotide sequence: TGTGCCAGCAGCCAATCTGCCCAGCGGATAAACACCGGGGAGCTGTTTTTT.

The V call is TRBV7-9, the J call TRBJ1-6; D is undetermined. Germline loops: CDR1 SEHNR, CDR2 FQNEAQ (reference sequence). CDR3 length: 14 residues. The V end was cut by 2 bases, the J end by 9 bases, with 11 bases between. In DNA form, the CDR3 reads TGTGCCAGCAGCTTAACGGGGTCTGGTTCACCCCTCCACTTT. Translation: CASSLTGSGSPLHF.

This chain links TRBV19 with TRBJ2-7; maybe TRBD2 (6 bases). The CDR3 sequence is 14 residues long. From germline, CDR1 is LNHDA and CDR2 SQIVND (reference sequence). The V and J ends lost 10 bases and 0 bases respectively, with 16 bases between them. CDR3 amino acids: CATSWGVSSYEQYF. As DNA, the CDR3 is TGTGCCACCTCTTGGGGGGTCTCCTCCTACGAGCAGTACTTC.

The rearrangement links TRBV4-1 to TRBJ1-5; perhaps TRBD1 as D (5 bases). The V end lost 0 bases, the J end lost 6 bases, and 12 bases lay between the germline ends. CDR3 length: 15 amino acids. The germline V gene encodes CDR1 MGHRA and CDR2 YSYEKL. This CDR3 is CASSQDRGAAQPQHF. CDR3 DNA: TGCGCCAGCAGCCAAGATCGCGGGGCGGCTCAGCCCCAGCATTTT.

The J gene is TRBJ2-7, the V gene TRBV7-9; 12 bases agree with TRBD2. After removal of 5 bases from V and 7 bases from J, the junction contained 9 bases not matched to a gene. The CDR3 contains 15 residues. Germline CDR1 and CDR2: SEHNR and FQNEAQ (reference sequence). CDR3 sequence: CASSLLTSGRREQYF. Written as DNA, the CDR3 is TGTGCCAGCAGCCTTCTGACTAGCGGGAGAAGGGAGCAGTACTTC.